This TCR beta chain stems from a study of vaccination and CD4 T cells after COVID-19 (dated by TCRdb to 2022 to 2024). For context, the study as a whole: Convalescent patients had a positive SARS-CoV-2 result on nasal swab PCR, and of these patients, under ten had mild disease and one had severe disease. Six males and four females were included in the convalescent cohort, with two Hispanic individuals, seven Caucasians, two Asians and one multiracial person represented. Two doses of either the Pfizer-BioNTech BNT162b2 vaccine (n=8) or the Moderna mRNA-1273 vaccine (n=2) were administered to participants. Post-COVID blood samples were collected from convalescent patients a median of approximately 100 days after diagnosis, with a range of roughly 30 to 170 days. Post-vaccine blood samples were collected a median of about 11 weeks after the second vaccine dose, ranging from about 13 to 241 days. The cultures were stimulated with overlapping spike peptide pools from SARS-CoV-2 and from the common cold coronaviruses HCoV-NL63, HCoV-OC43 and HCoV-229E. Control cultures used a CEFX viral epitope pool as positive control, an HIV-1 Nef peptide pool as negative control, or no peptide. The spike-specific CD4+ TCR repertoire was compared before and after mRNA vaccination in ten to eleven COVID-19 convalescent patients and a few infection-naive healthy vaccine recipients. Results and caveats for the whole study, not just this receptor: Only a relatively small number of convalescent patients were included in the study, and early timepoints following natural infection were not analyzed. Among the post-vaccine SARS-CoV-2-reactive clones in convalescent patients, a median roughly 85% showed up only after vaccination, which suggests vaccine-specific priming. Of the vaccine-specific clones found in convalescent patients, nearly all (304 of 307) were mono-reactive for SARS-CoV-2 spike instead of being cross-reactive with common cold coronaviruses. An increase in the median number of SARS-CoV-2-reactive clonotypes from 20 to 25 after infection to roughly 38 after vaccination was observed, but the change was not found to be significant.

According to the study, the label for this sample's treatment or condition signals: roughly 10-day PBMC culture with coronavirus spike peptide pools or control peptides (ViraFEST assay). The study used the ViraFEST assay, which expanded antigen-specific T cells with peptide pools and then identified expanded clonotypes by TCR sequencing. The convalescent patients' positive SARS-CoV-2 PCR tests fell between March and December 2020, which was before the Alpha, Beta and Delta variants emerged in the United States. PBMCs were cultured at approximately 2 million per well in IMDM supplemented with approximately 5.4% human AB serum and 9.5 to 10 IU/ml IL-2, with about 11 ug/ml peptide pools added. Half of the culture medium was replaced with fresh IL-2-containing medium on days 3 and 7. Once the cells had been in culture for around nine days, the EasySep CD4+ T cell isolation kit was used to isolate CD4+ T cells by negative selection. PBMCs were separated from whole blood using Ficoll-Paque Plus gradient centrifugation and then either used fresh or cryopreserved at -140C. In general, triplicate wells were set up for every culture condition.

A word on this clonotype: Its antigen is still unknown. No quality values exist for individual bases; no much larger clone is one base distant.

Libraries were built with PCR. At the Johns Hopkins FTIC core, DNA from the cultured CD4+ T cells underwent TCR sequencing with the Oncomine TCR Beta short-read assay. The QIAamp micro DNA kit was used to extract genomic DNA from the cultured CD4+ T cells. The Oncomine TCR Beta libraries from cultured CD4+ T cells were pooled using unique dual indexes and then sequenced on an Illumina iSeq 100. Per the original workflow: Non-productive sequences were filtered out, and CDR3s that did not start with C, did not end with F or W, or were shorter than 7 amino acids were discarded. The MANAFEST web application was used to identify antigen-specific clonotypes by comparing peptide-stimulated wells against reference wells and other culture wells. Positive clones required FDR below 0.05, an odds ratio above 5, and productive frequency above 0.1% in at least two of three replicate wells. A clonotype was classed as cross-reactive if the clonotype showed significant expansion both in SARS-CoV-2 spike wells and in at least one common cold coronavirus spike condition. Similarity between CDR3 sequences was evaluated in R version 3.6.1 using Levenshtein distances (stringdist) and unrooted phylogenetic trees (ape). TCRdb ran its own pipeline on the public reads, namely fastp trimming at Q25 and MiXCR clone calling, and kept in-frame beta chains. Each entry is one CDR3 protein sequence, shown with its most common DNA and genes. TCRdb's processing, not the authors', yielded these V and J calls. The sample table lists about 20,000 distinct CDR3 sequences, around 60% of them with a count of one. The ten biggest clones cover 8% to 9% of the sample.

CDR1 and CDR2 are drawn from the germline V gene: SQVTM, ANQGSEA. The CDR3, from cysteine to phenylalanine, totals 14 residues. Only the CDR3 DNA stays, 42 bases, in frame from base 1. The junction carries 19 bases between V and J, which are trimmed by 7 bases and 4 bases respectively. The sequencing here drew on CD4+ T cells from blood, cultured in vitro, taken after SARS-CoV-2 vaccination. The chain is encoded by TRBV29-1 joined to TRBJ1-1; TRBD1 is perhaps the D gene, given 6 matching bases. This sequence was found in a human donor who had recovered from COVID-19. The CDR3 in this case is CSAGKGGIGTEAFF. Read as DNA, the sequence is TGCAGCGCCGGAAAGGGGGGTATCGGCACTGAAGCTTTCTTT.